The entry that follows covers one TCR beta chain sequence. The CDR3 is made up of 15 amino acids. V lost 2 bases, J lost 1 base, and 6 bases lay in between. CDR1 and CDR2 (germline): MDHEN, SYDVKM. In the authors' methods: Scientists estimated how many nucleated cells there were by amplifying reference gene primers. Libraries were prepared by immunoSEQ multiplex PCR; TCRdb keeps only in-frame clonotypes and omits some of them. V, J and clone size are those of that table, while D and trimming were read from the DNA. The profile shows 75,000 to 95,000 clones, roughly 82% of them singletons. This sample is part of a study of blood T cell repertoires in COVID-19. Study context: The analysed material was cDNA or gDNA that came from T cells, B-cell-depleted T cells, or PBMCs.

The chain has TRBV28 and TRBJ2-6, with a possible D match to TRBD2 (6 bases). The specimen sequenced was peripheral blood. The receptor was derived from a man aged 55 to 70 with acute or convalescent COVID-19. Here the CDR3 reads CASSLGGSGANVLTF. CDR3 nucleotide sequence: TGTGCCAGCAGTTTAGGGGGGTCTGGGGCCAACGTCCTGACTTTC.